The 24 T cell receptor beta chains below all came from one sample that was sequenced in a study of sequential checkpoint blockade in melanoma. Treatment here: randomized to nivolumab then ipilimumab (arm A) or the reverse (arm B). Profiled with immunoSEQ multiplex PCR; TCRdb holds only in-frame clones, not every one. The data hold under 25,000 clones, with about 81% observed a single time. The starting material was CD8+ T cells sorted from blood (inferred from file names), obtained from a patient given nivolumab and ipilimumab in sequence. The receptors here all came from a human donor with melanoma.

The chain links TRBV9 to TRBJ1-1, with 8 bases matching TRBD1. The V segment lost 4 bases and the J segment 1 base; nucleotides outside the gene matches: 6. Germline values: CDR1 SGDLS, CDR2 YYNGEE. CDR3 size: 15 residues. CDR3 amino acids: CASSSQGTGNTEAFF. The CDR3 DNA sequence: TGTGCCAGCAGCTCCCAAGGGACAGGGAACACTGAAGCTTTCTTT.

V and J are TRBV7-9 and TRBJ1-2; TRBD1 aligns across 8 bases. Germline CDR1 and CDR2: SEHNR and FQNEAQ (reference sequence). V gave up 5 bases and J gave up 0 bases; unmatched junction bases: 5. The length of the CDR3 is 15 residues. In DNA form, the CDR3 reads TGTGCCAGCAGCCAGGGGACAGGAGCTAACTATGGCTACACCTTC. This codes for CASSQGTGANYGYTF. Full variable domain (rest looked up from reference TRBV7-9 and TRBJ1-2): DTGVSQNPRHKITKRGQNVTFRCDPISEHNRLYWYRQTLGQGPEFLTYFQNEAQLEKSRLLSDRFSAERPKGSFSTLEIQRTEQGDSAMYLCASSQGTGANYGYTFGSGTRLTVV.

The chain joins TRBV27 to TRBJ2-7; TRBD1 matches 10 bases. The ends lost 8 bases at V and 2 bases at J; junction bases unmatched: 9. CDR1 MNHEY and CDR2 SMNVEV come from the germline V gene (reference sequence). There are 15 residues in the CDR3. The CDR3 loop is CASRFGQGDAYEQYF. Written as DNA, the CDR3 is TGTGCCAGCCGGTTTGGACAGGGGGACGCCTACGAGCAGTACTTC.

The chain recombines TRBV28 with TRBJ2-7, with 8 bases that match TRBD1. V was clipped by 2 bases and J by 3 bases; unmatched bases: 3. Germline V lookup: CDR1 MDHEN, CDR2 SYDVKM. The CDR3 has 14 residues. CDR3 protein: CASSLQGAHYEQYF. CDR3 in DNA: TGTGCCAGCAGTTTACAGGGGGCGCACTACGAGCAGTACTTC.

This clone was recorded only once. This chain uses TRBV19 with TRBJ1-1, with TRBD1 matching 8 bases. Germline loops: CDR1 LNHDA, CDR2 SQIVND (reference sequence). The CDR3 contains 14 residues. V lost 5 bases, J lost 4 bases, and 6 bases stayed unmatched. CDR3 DNA sequence: TGTGCCAGTAGTCCGTCAACAGGGGGCACTGAAGCTTTCTTT. Translation: CASSPSTGGTEAFF.

V usage is TRBV9 and J usage is TRBJ2-7; D gene uncertain. The V end was cut by 0 bases, the J end by 1 base, with 5 bases between. The CDR3 consists of 13 residues. Germline loops: CDR1 SGDLS, CDR2 YYNGEE. CDR3 protein: CASSVGQSYEQYF. CDR3 in DNA: TGTGCCAGCAGCGTAGGGCAGTCCTACGAGCAGTACTTC.

This clone qualifies as medium-sized. Here the CDR3 reads CASSYDSSNQPQHF. The DNA of the CDR3 is TGCGCCAGCAGTTATGACAGCAGCAATCAGCCCCAGCATTTT. This chain uses TRBV4-1 with TRBJ1-5, with a weak D call TRBD1 (5 bases). This CDR3 has 14 amino acids. The V gene lost 6 bases and the J gene lost 1 base, with 10 bases spanning the gap. Germline CDR1 MGHRA, CDR2 YSYEKL.

The rearrangement joins TRBV6-5 to TRBJ1-3, with D maybe TRBD1 (5 bases). Trimming pared 2 bases from V and 2 bases from J, leaving 13 bases between. There are 16 residues in the CDR3. Germline V gene sequence: CDR1 MNHEY, CDR2 SVGAGI. The CDR3 nucleotides read TGTGCCAGCAGTTACCTTCTGGGACTGCCTGGAAACACCATATATTTT. This sequence encodes CASSYLLGLPGNTIYF.

This clone was detected once. The V and J genes are TRBV10-2 and TRBJ2-7; possible D gene TRBD1, 6 bases. The CDR3 extends over 13 amino acids. V shed 8 bases and J shed 0 bases, with 11 bases lying between them. Germline values: CDR1 WSHSY, CDR2 SAAADI. The CDR3 sequence is CASARGGSYEQYF. The CDR3 nucleotides read TGCGCCAGCGCGAGAGGGGGCTCCTACGAGCAGTACTTC.

The chain carries TRBV19 and TRBJ1-5; 10 bases align to TRBD1. Germline V gene sequence: CDR1 LNHDA, CDR2 SQIVND (reference sequence). This CDR3 is 14 amino acids long. The V and J ends lost 8 bases and 0 bases, in that order; junction bases with no gene match: 1. In nucleotides, the CDR3 is TGTGCCAGTCGGGACAGGGGTAGCAATCAGCCCCAGCATTTT. It encodes CASRDRGSNQPQHF.

The V and J genes are TRBV5-1 and TRBJ1-4; D not resolved. Germline V gene lookup returns CDR1 SGHRS and CDR2 YFSETQ. V was pared by 2 bases and J by 0 bases, with 11 bases between. The CDR3 loop spans 16 amino acids. The CDR3 is CASSLDSTATNEKLFF. CDR3 coding DNA: TGCGCCAGCAGCTTAGACTCTACCGCAACTAATGAAAAACTGTTTTTT.

V is TRBV5-4 and J is TRBJ1-3; the match to TRBD1 covers 7 bases. V dropped 1 base and J dropped 2; count of bases not matched to a gene: 0. Germline CDR1 reads SGHNT; CDR2 reads YYREEE (reference sequence). CDR3 length equals 14 residues. This CDR3 is CASSLTGAGNTIYF. The CDR3 bases are TGTGCCAGCAGCTTGACAGGGGCTGGAAACACCATATATTTT.

The CDR3 DNA reads TGTGCCAGCAGCTTAGAGGGAGAGTCAACCTACGAGCAGTACTTC. It yields the protein CASSLEGESTYEQYF. The chain is built from TRBV11-1 and TRBJ2-7; TRBD2 might be the D (5 bases). This CDR3 is 15 amino acids long. The germline V gene encodes CDR1 SGHAT and CDR2 FQDESV (reference sequence). The V end lost 1 base, the J end lost 2 bases, and 12 bases lay between the germline ends.

The genes are TRBV7-8 and TRBJ2-7, with 8 bases lining up with TRBD1. In germline, CDR1 is SGHVS, CDR2 FQNEAQ. CDR3 length: 15 amino acids. J gave up 4 bases and V 6 bases, and 11 bases lay outside the gene matches. For the CDR3, the DNA is TGTGCCAGCAGGTTCGGACAGGGCCCATCTTACGAGCAGTACTTC. This encodes CASRFGQGPSYEQYF.

This chain joins TRBV5-8 and TRBJ2-1, with 7 bases fitting TRBD2. CDR1 and CDR2 from the germline V gene are SGHTS and YDEGEE. V lost 4 bases, J lost 9 bases, and 16 bases stayed unmatched. The CDR3 runs to 16 residues. CDR3: CASSLQLARADGEQFF. CDR3 bases: TGTGCCAGCAGCCTTCAACTAGCGAGAGCCGACGGTGAGCAGTTCTTC.

Only a few counts were recorded for this clone. V gene TRBV19 combines with J gene TRBJ2-7; 10 bases are shared with TRBD2. CDR3 length: 14 residues. Germline V gene data show CDR1 as LNHDA and CDR2 as SQIVND (reference sequence). V shed 9 bases and J 3 bases; nucleotides not matched to a gene: 8. The CDR3 reads CASALLAGSYEQYF. The DNA of the CDR3 is TGTGCCAGCGCCCTACTAGCGGGAAGCTACGAGCAGTACTTC. Drawing the rest from reference TRBV19 and TRBJ2-7, the complete variable domain is DGGITQSPKYLFRKEGQNVTLSCEQNLNHDAMYWYRQDPGQGLRLIYYSQIVNDFQKGDIAEGYSVSREKKESFPLTVTSAQKNPTAFYLCASALLAGSYEQYFGPGTRLTVT.

The chain carries TRBV27 and TRBJ1-2; D gene unclear. The germline gives CDR1 MNHEY, CDR2 SMNVEV (reference sequence). With 2 bases removed from V and 8 bases from J, the gap between germline ends came to 9 bases. There are 12 residues in the CDR3. CDR3 sequence reads: CASSLGGGGYTF. The CDR3 DNA reads as TGTGCCAGCAGTTTAGGAGGAGGAGGCTACACCTTC.

This clone appeared a few times. This chain joins TRBV19 and TRBJ1-2; 8 nucleotides line up with TRBD1. V dropped 6 bases and J dropped 3; count of bases not matched to a gene: 6. Germline values: CDR1 LNHDA, CDR2 SQIVND (reference sequence). The CDR3 has 14 amino acids. Here the CDR3 reads CASRTGEVDYGYTF. DNA for the CDR3: TGTGCCAGTAGGACAGGGGAGGTTGACTATGGCTACACCTTC.

This clone was seen a handful of times. CDR3 in DNA: TGTGCCAGTAGTATATCCGTGACAGGGGGTGAGCAGTACTTC. Residues: CASSISVTGGEQYF. V and J are TRBV19 and TRBJ2-7; 9 bases agree with TRBD1. Looked up from germline, CDR1 is LNHDA and CDR2 is SQIVND (reference sequence). This CDR3 comprises 14 residues. Trimming took 2 bases from V and 7 from J; bases not matched to a gene: 6.

In its sample, this clone ranks as hyperexpanded. The chain is built from TRBV7-8 and TRBJ1-6; D gene unclear. This CDR3 has 20 residues. Germline V CDR1 and CDR2: SGHVS, FQNEAQ. Trimming took off 2 bases at V and 0 bases at J, with 20 bases between the two ends. The CDR3: CASSLRPIYQESSYNSPLHF. The DNA of the CDR3 is TGTGCCAGCAGCTTAAGGCCGATTTACCAGGAAAGCTCCTATAATTCACCCCTCCACTTT.

The gene calls are TRBV30 and TRBJ1-6; 7 bases map to TRBD1. The J segment lost 3 bases and the V segment lost 5 bases, leaving 7 bases of the junction unmatched. The germline V gene encodes CDR1 GTSNPN and CDR2 SVGIG (reference sequence). CDR3 length equals 15 residues. CDR3 bases: TGTGCCTGGGCACAGGGGATCCTCTATAATTCACCCCTCCACTTT. Translated, it gives CAWAQGILYNSPLHF.

This chain uses TRBV6-5 with TRBJ1-1, with D perhaps matching TRBD1 (6 bases). The CDR3 is 15 residues long. Germline V CDR1 and CDR2: MNHEY, SVGAGI. V lost 0 bases, J lost 4 bases, and 12 bases lay in between. The CDR3 sequence: CASSYSTGGITEAFF. The DNA of the CDR3 is TGTGCCAGCAGTTACTCTACGGGGGGCATCACTGAAGCTTTCTTT.

The chain couples TRBV28 to TRBJ2-7; no clear D gene. The germline V gene has CDR1 MDHEN and CDR2 SYDVKM. Trimming shortened V by 2 bases and J by 6 bases, and 11 bases separated the two germline ends. CDR3 size: 13 residues. The CDR3 spells CASSLVRGSEQYF. In DNA, the CDR3 is TGTGCCAGCAGTTTAGTGAGAGGATCCGAGCAGTACTTC.

The J gene is TRBJ1-4, the V gene TRBV15; 9 positions agree with TRBD1. The CDR3 runs to 16 residues. Unmatched junction bases numbered 10, after V lost 5 bases and J lost 6 bases. Germline CDR1 LNHNV, CDR2 YYDKDF (reference sequence). For the CDR3, the DNA is TGTGCCACCAGCCCGGGACAGGGTGGGGTATATGAAAAACTGTTTTTT. This codes for CATSPGQGGVYEKLFF.